A single sample is the source of the 22 T cell receptor beta chains below, sequenced in a study of blood T cell repertoires in COVID-19. Measured with immunoSEQ multiplex PCR; TCRdb has only the in-frame clones, and not every one. The sample lists around 94,000 clones, about 80% seen once, with around 20% in the top ten. The sample was peripheral blood. Every receptor here comes from a human donor in a cohort sampled during active COVID-19.

The chain carries TRBV7-8 and TRBJ2-7; 10 nucleotides match TRBD1. CDR1 and CDR2 from the germline V gene are SGHVS and FQNEAQ. CDR3 size: 13 residues. J gave up 5 bases and V 3 bases, and 1 base lay outside the gene matches. The CDR3 spells CASSFDRGHEQYF. CDR3 nucleotide sequence: TGTGCCAGCAGCTTCGACAGGGGGCACGAGCAGTACTTC.

The chain has TRBV19 and TRBJ1-1, with D unclear. CDR3 length: 11 amino acids. Trimming stripped 2 bases from V and 7 bases from J, with 5 bases between. Germline CDR1 LNHDA, CDR2 SQIVND (reference sequence). The CDR3 DNA reads as TGTGCCAGTAGTATACGTAGTGAAGCTTTCTTT. It is translated as CASSIRSEAFF.

The CDR3 here is CASSPLASLAGEETQYF. The CDR3 region has the DNA TGTGCCAGCTCTCCTCTTGCCTCACTAGCGGGAGAAGAGACCCAGTACTTC. The genes are TRBV18 and TRBJ2-5, with 11 positions matching TRBD2. The CDR3 is made up of 17 amino acids. Germline values: CDR1 KGHSH, CDR2 LQKENI. With 6 bases clipped from V and 3 bases from J, the junction kept 12 bases outside the gene matches.

The V and J genes are TRBV5-1 and TRBJ1-2; weak D call: TRBD1 (6 bases). Germline lookup yields CDR1 SGHRS and CDR2 YFSETQ. V dropped 0 bases and J dropped 3 bases, with 15 bases sitting between them. The CDR3 spans 16 residues. The CDR3 here is CASSLEVGGRDYGYTF. CDR3 nucleotide sequence: TGCGCCAGCAGCTTGGAGGTGGGGGGGCGAGACTATGGCTACACCTTC.

The chain combines TRBV6-5 with TRBJ1-2; tentative D call: TRBD1 (6 bases). Between the trimmed V and J ends, which lost 7 bases and 7 bases, there was a span of 13 bases. In germline, CDR1 is MNHEY, CDR2 SVGAGI. The CDR3 contains 12 residues. The CDR3 spells CASMTSQGGYTF. DNA of the CDR3: TGTGCCAGCATGACATCACAGGGTGGCTACACCTTC.

The chain has TRBV18 and TRBJ1-5; D is unresolved. The V end lost 3 bases, the J end lost 7 bases, and 10 bases lay between the germline ends. The CDR3 is 13 amino acids. CDR1 and CDR2 (germline): KGHSH, LQKENI. The CDR3 is CASSPGSLQPQHF. CDR3 DNA sequence: TGTGCCAGCTCACCGGGCAGCCTACAGCCCCAGCATTTT.

The chain employs TRBV6-1 and TRBJ2-3; TRBD1 agrees at 7 bases. The length of the CDR3 is 15 residues. Germline-derived CDR1 and CDR2 are MNHNS and SASEGT. After removal of 3 bases from V and 3 bases from J, the junction contained 6 bases not matched to a gene. DNA for the CDR3: TGTGCCAGCAGTGAGAACAGGGGCTGGACAGATACGCAGTATTTT. Its protein is CASSENRGWTDTQYF.

CDR3 nucleotide sequence: TGTGCCAGCAGTGGGGGACAGATAATATCTGGGGCCAACGTCCTGACTTTC. It specifies CASSGGQIISGANVLTF. The chain employs TRBV6-1 and TRBJ2-6; TRBD1 matches 7 bases. This CDR3 has 17 amino acids. J lost 1 base, V lost 4 bases, and 7 bases had no gene match. Germline CDR1 and CDR2: MNHNS and SASEGT.

This clone was counted a single time. V usage is TRBV24-1 and J usage is TRBJ2-1; 14 bases match TRBD2. Germline lookup yields CDR1 KGHDR and CDR2 SFDVKD. CDR3 size: 17 residues. The junction had 3 bases not matched to a gene; V was cut back by 0 bases and J by 6 bases. CDR3 coding DNA: TGTGCCACCAGTGATTTGAGGGGACTAGCGGGAGTCAATGAGCAGTTCTTC. It encodes CATSDLRGLAGVNEQFF.

The V and J genes are TRBV3-1 (or the pseudogene TRBV3-2) and TRBJ2-7, with TRBD1 as a possible D gene (6 bases). The V and J ends lost 6 bases and 1 base respectively, with 16 bases between them. Germline V CDR1 and CDR2: LGHDT, YNNKEL (reference sequence). CDR3 length: 15 residues. CDR3 residues: CASSVFGTLSYEQYF. The CDR3 DNA follows: TGTGCCAGCAGTGTATTCGGGACATTATCCTACGAGCAGTACTTC.

This clone was seen only once. The chain joins TRBV28 to TRBJ1-1; D not resolved. Trimming took 6 bases from V and 4 from J, leaving 12 bases between them. Germline-derived CDR1 and CDR2 are MDHEN and SYDVKM. The CDR3 extends over 13 amino acids. In DNA form, the CDR3 reads TGTGCCAGCAGGCCTCCCGGCGGCACTGAAGCTTTCTTT. Its protein product is CASRPPGGTEAFF.

The chain carries TRBV5-4 and TRBJ1-1; TRBD1 agrees at 7 bases. After removal of 2 bases from V and 8 bases from J, the junction contained 3 bases not matched to a gene. The length of the CDR3 is 12 residues. The V gene's germline CDR1 is SGHNT and CDR2 YYREEE (reference sequence). Here the CDR3 reads CASSLGDSEAFF. CDR3 in DNA: TGTGCCAGCAGCTTAGGGGACAGCGAAGCTTTCTTT.

The chain carries TRBV3-1 (or the pseudogene TRBV3-2) and TRBJ2-7, with a possible D match to TRBD2 (5 bases). Per the germline V gene, CDR1 is LGHDT and CDR2 is YNNKEL (reference sequence). The V end lost 3 bases, the J end lost 7 bases, and 10 bases lay between the germline ends. The CDR3 is 12 amino acids. The CDR3: CASSQGSGEQYF. DNA for the CDR3: TGTGCCAGCAGCCAGGGTTCGGGGGAGCAGTACTTC.

This rearrangement joins TRBV30 to TRBJ1-5, with D perhaps TRBD1 (6 bases). This CDR3 is 14 amino acids long. Germline V gene data show CDR1 as GTSNPN and CDR2 as SVGIG (reference sequence). The ends were cut back, 4 bases at V and 6 bases at J, with 16 bases in the middle. This CDR3 reads CAWTSTGGGQPQHF. DNA of the CDR3: TGTGCCTGGACCTCGACGGGGGGCGGTCAGCCCCAGCATTTT.

J is TRBJ2-7 and V is TRBV6-5, with D possibly being TRBD2 (7 bases). The CDR3 covers 15 residues. Germline assignment: CDR1 MNHEY and CDR2 SVGAGI. V was clipped by 0 bases and J by 4 bases, with 13 bases between them. Here the CDR3 reads CASSYSGGRGYEQYF. The CDR3 DNA follows: TGTGCCAGCAGTTACTCGGGTGGGAGGGGGTACGAGCAGTACTTC.

The chain combines TRBV24-1 with TRBJ1-2; D possibly corresponds to TRBD1 (6 bases). CDR1 and CDR2 from the germline V gene are KGHDR and SFDVKD. This CDR3 is 14 amino acids long. Trimming shortened V by 5 bases and J by 1 base, and 10 bases separated the two germline ends. CDR3 bases: TGTGCCACCAGTGCCCGGACAGATAACTATGGCTACACCTTC. It codes for CATSARTDNYGYTF.

The chain is built from TRBV27 and TRBJ2-7, with TRBD2 identical over 9 bases. V was pared by 7 bases and J by 4 bases, with 8 bases of the junction left unmatched. The CDR3 covers 14 residues. CDR1 is MNHEY and CDR2 is SMNVEV in the germline V gene (reference sequence). CDR3 protein: CASNRTSAIYEQYF. The CDR3 nucleotides are TGTGCCAGCAACAGGACTAGCGCAATTTACGAGCAGTACTTC.

V usage is TRBV5-4 and J usage is TRBJ1-6, with D possibly matching TRBD1 (5 bases). CDR1 and CDR2 (germline): SGHNT, YYREEE (reference sequence). The CDR3 length is 14 residues. V was cut by 0 bases and J by 10 bases, with 11 bases left in between. The CDR3 region is CASSLAGVGSPLHF. Here the CDR3 DNA reads TGTGCCAGCAGCTTGGCGGGGGTTGGATCACCCCTCCACTTT.

This clone appeared a single time. The chain combines TRBV5-1 with TRBJ2-5; D gene uncertain. V lost 3 bases, J lost 2 bases, and 11 bases lay in between. The CDR3 consists of 14 residues. From germline, CDR1 is SGHRS and CDR2 YFSETQ. The CDR3 protein is CASSYRSGQETQYF. CDR3 nucleotides: TGCGCCAGCAGCTACCGTTCGGGTCAAGAGACCCAGTACTTC.

This sequence joins TRBV20-1 and TRBJ1-2; the D gene is possibly TRBD1 (6 bases). This CDR3 has 11 residues. The V and J ends lost 4 bases and 6 bases respectively, with 9 bases between them. CDR1 DFQATT and CDR2 SNEGSKA come from the germline V gene (reference sequence). In DNA, the CDR3 is TGCAGTGCTACAGGGGTGGATGGCTACACCTTC. It specifies CSATGVDGYTF.

This chain joins TRBV18 and TRBJ1-4, with a tentative D call TRBD1 (6 bases). V was shortened by 3 bases and J by 8 bases, with 10 bases between the two germline ends. Germline assignment: CDR1 KGHSH and CDR2 LQKENI. The CDR3 contains 13 residues. The CDR3 loop reads CASSPGALEKLFF. As DNA, the CDR3 is TGTGCCAGCTCACCGGGGGCTCTAGAAAAACTGTTTTTT.

In this sample, this clone turned up a few times. The rearrangement links TRBV27 to TRBJ1-5; 11 nucleotides align to TRBD1. The germline V gene has CDR1 MNHEY and CDR2 SMNVEV (reference sequence). V trimming: 0 bases; J trimming: 0 bases; junction bases outside the gene matches: 10. The CDR3 has 20 amino acids. As DNA, the CDR3 is TGTGCCAGCAGTTTATCGAGGGGACAGGGGGGAGGACTTAGCAATCAGCCCCAGCATTTT. This sequence encodes CASSLSRGQGGGLSNQPQHF.